This T cell receptor (beta chain) appears in the sequencing data of a study of T cells expressing NK-cell markers. Following a re-call of the 5' RACE reads, TCRdb has one entry per CDR3 protein and lacks DNA. This sample lists hundreds of thousands of distinct CDR3 sequences; its ten largest clones have roughly 4.2%. Germline assignment: CDR1 DFQATT and CDR2 SNEGSKA (reference sequence). The CDR3 spans 14 residues. The rearrangement links TRBV20-1 to TRBJ1-5. The sequenced material came from blood T cells: a sorted CD56 or NKG2C T cell subset, CD4+ or CD8+ T cells, or bulk PBMC T cells (not recorded which). The sequence came from a woman between 18 and 70 years old in good health. CDR3 protein: CSAASDGFNQPQHF.